This entry lists 27 T cell receptor beta chains sequenced from one sample in a study of blood T cell repertoires in COVID-19 (dated by TCRdb to the early 2020s). Receptor libraries were prepared by the immunoSEQ multiplex PCR assay. This is the immuneACCESS table as TCRdb keeps it, with only in-frame sequences that have V and J called. A part of the clones is gone; compared with another copy, unresolved V genes explain less than half, and the rest is unexplained. The sample yields hundreds of thousands of clones; less than 90% were counted once. About 2.5% of the sample goes to the ten largest clones. The sequenced sample consisted of peripheral blood. The receptors derive from a woman aged 70-85 years with active or convalescent COVID-19.

The chain uses TRBV5-1 and TRBJ2-5; perhaps TRBD1 as D (6 bases). Germline V gene sequence: CDR1 SGHRS, CDR2 YFSETQ. Trimming pared 0 bases from V and 2 bases from J, leaving 8 bases between. The CDR3 runs 14 residues. This CDR3 is CASSLVGAQETQYF. The CDR3, as DNA: TGCGCCAGCAGCTTGGTGGGGGCACAAGAGACCCAGTACTTC.

This clone was seen once. The CDR3 region has the DNA TGTGCCAGCAGCTTGTTAGGGGGCCTAGAGACCCAGTACTTC. It codes for CASSLLGGLETQYF. V gene TRBV5-4 combines with J gene TRBJ2-5; 7 bases match TRBD1. The J segment lost 4 bases and the V segment lost 1 base, leaving 4 bases of the junction unmatched. CDR1 and CDR2 from the germline V gene are SGHNT and YYREEE (reference sequence). The length of the CDR3 is 14 residues.

The genes are TRBV4-3 and TRBJ2-1; weak D call: TRBD2 (6 bases). The V gene lost 0 bases and the J gene lost 8 bases, with 17 bases spanning the gap. The CDR3 is 16 residues long. In germline, CDR1 is LGHNA, CDR2 YSLEER. The CDR3 DNA is TGCGCCAGCAGCCAAGATCTGGGGGGTGAGTACGATGAGCAGTTCTTC. Amino acid sequence: CASSQDLGGEYDEQFF.

V usage is TRBV7-8 and J usage is TRBJ2-1; TRBD2 might be the D (6 bases). The CDR3 length is 15 residues. Germline CDR1 SGHVS, CDR2 FQNEAQ. The ends were cut back, 0 bases at V and 7 bases at J, with 13 bases in the middle. CDR3 nucleotides: TGTGCCAGCAGCTTAGCGGGAGGAGGCTGGAATGAGCAGTTCTTC. Amino acid sequence: CASSLAGGGWNEQFF.

The rearrangement links TRBV5-6 to TRBJ1-5, with TRBD1 matching over 9 bases. This CDR3 has 14 residues. Trimming cost V 4 bases and J 6 bases; bases outside gene matches: 5. Germline CDR1 is SGHDT and CDR2 is YYEEEE. The CDR3 DNA sequence: TGTGCCAGCAGCCCACAGGGGGCCGTTCAGCCCCAGCATTTT. It encodes CASSPQGAVQPQHF.

V and J are TRBV3-1 (or the pseudogene TRBV3-2) and TRBJ2-3, with TRBD2 matching 7 bases. This CDR3 is 16 amino acids long. V lost 1 base and J lost 1; bases outside the gene matches: 5. The germline V gene has CDR1 LGHDT and CDR2 YNNKEL (reference sequence). The CDR3 sequence is CASSQGGRGGTDTQYF. The DNA of the CDR3 is TGTGCCAGCAGCCAAGGCGGGAGAGGGGGCACAGATACGCAGTATTTT.

In the case of this clone: The junction departs from the called germline gene at one end, perhaps through a read error. The chain couples TRBV19 to TRBJ2-5, with TRBD1 as a possible D gene (6 bases). The CDR3 spans 14 residues. CDR1 is LNHDA and CDR2 is SQIVND in the germline V gene (reference sequence). The CDR3 DNA sequence: TGTGCCAGCTCAGGCAGGGGCGACCAGGAGACCCAGTACTTC. Its protein is CASSGRGDQETQYF.

This clone was recorded once. The CDR3 bases are TGTGCCAGCAGCGTAGCTCTCCAAGAGACCCAGTACTTC. It translates to CASSVALQETQYF. The genes are TRBV9 and TRBJ2-5, with unresolved D. CDR1 is SGDLS and CDR2 is YYNGEE in the germline V gene. The V end was cut by 0 bases, the J end by 1 base, with 4 bases between. The length of the CDR3 is 13 residues.

The V call is TRBV24-1, the J call TRBJ1-2, with 7 bases matching TRBD1. The germline V gene encodes CDR1 KGHDR and CDR2 SFDVKD. The V gene end was trimmed by 3 bases and the J gene end by 9 bases; junction bases not matched to a gene: 9. This CDR3 has 14 amino acids. CDR3 amino acids: CATSDDRDSMRYTF. CDR3 DNA sequence: TGTGCCACCAGTGATGATCGGGACAGTATGCGCTACACCTTC.

DNA of the CDR3: TGTGCCACCCTCCCCCCCCGACGGGACAGGGGAATATATACTGAAGCTTTCTTT. Residues: CATLPPRRDRGIYTEAFF. The V and J genes are TRBV28 and TRBJ1-1; TRBD1 aligns across 10 bases. Germline V CDR1 and CDR2: MDHEN, SYDVKM. The CDR3 consists of 18 residues. V lost 10 bases to trimming and J lost 5 bases; unmatched junction nucleotides: 22. The complete variable domain, with remaining parts taken from reference TRBV28 and TRBJ1-1, reads DVKVTQSSRYLVKRTGEKVFLECVQDMDHENMFWYRQDPGLGLRLIYFSYDVKMKEKGDIPEGYSVSREKKERFSLILESASTNQTSMYLCATLPPRRDRGIYTEAFFGQGTRLTVV.

The chain combines TRBV5-1 with TRBJ2-3; TRBD2 matches at 13 bases. The germline gives CDR1 SGHRS, CDR2 YFSETQ. The CDR3 has 16 amino acids. The V segment lost 2 bases and the J segment 1 base; nucleotides outside the gene matches: 1. The CDR3 DNA is TGCGCCAGCAGCTTCGGACTAGCGGGAGGCACAGATACGCAGTATTTT. This encodes CASSFGLAGGTDTQYF.

This rearrangement joins TRBV18 to TRBJ2-3; 7 bases map to TRBD1. The CDR3 is 16 amino acids. CDR1 is KGHSH, CDR2 LQKENI, per germline. The junction had 8 bases not matched to a gene; V was cut back by 1 base and J by 4 bases. CDR3 coding DNA: TGTGCCAGCTCACCACGACAGGGCTGGGGGCCAGATACGCAGTATTTT. Its translation: CASSPRQGWGPDTQYF.

This clone has a single count. The CDR3 loop is CASSHTLAGAYEQYF. The CDR3 bases are TGTGCCAGCAGCCACACACTAGCGGGGGCCTACGAGCAGTACTTC. The genes are TRBV3-1 (or the pseudogene TRBV3-2) and TRBJ2-7; 11 positions match TRBD2. Per the germline V gene, CDR1 is LGHDT and CDR2 is YNNKEL (reference sequence). With 3 bases clipped from V and 2 bases from J, the junction kept 3 bases outside the gene matches. The length of the CDR3 is 15 residues.

V gene TRBV18 combines with J gene TRBJ1-2; 8 bases agree with TRBD1. The CDR3 sequence is 13 residues long. J lost 4 bases, V lost 3 bases, and 1 base had no gene match. Germline V gene data show CDR1 as KGHSH and CDR2 as LQKENI. CDR3 amino acids: CASSPGQGYGYTF. The CDR3 bases are TGTGCCAGCTCACCCGGACAGGGCTATGGCTACACCTTC.

The chain has TRBV29-1 and TRBJ2-7; 11 bases are a match to TRBD2. After removal of 7 bases from V and 3 bases from J, the junction contained 5 bases not matched to a gene. From germline, CDR1 is SQVTM and CDR2 ANQGSEA. This CDR3 comprises 13 residues. The chain's CDR3 is CSAFGLAGYEQYF. The DNA of the CDR3 is TGCAGCGCCTTTGGACTAGCGGGCTACGAGCAGTACTTC.

The chain links TRBV7-9 to TRBJ1-2, with 9 bases identical to TRBD1. CDR1 SEHNR and CDR2 FQNEAQ come from the germline V gene (reference sequence). V lost 3 bases to trimming and J lost 1 base; unmatched junction nucleotides: 3. This CDR3 has 15 residues. The CDR3 region is CASSLTGGINYGYTF. CDR3 sequence (DNA): TGTGCCAGCAGCTTGACAGGGGGGATTAACTATGGCTACACCTTC.

This clone appeared a single time. The CDR3 is CASTTGSSYNEQFF. In nucleotides, the CDR3 is TGTGCCAGCACCACCGGGAGCTCCTACAATGAGCAGTTCTTC. J is TRBJ2-1 and V is TRBV6-5, with a tentative D call TRBD2 (6 bases). The CDR3 contains 14 residues. V shed 7 bases and J shed 0 bases, with 10 bases lying between them. Per the germline V gene, CDR1 is MNHEY and CDR2 is SVGAGI.

This chain connects TRBV28 to TRBJ1-2; the match to TRBD1 covers 9 bases. The V segment lost 8 bases and the J segment 6 bases; nucleotides outside the gene matches: 13. Germline V lookup: CDR1 MDHEN, CDR2 SYDVKM. The CDR3 runs 15 residues. The CDR3 region is CASLTAYRGRNGYTF. DNA of the CDR3: TGTGCCAGCCTCACGGCATACAGGGGGCGGAATGGCTACACCTTC.

This sequence joins TRBV19 and TRBJ2-2; D gene ambiguous. V was pared by 8 bases and J by 5 bases, with 9 bases between. This CDR3 is 12 amino acids long. Germline V gene sequence: CDR1 LNHDA, CDR2 SQIVND (reference sequence). DNA of the CDR3: TGTGCCAGTCAGACGCGGACCGGGGAGCTGTTTTTT. Translated, it gives CASQTRTGELFF. Full variable domain (rest looked up from reference TRBV19 and TRBJ2-2): DGGITQSPKYLFRKEGQNVTLSCEQNLNHDAMYWYRQDPGQGLRLIYYSQIVNDFQKGDIAEGYSVSREKKESFPLTVTSAQKNPTAFYLCASQTRTGELFFGEGSRLTVL.

CDR3 sequence (DNA): TGTGCCAGCAGCCCCACAGGGGGCACTGAAGCTTTCTTT. Translation: CASSPTGGTEAFF. V usage is TRBV7-8 and J usage is TRBJ1-1, with 8 bases that match TRBD1. V shed 5 bases and J 4 bases; nucleotides not matched to a gene: 3. Germline CDR1 reads SGHVS; CDR2 reads FQNEAQ. The length of the CDR3 is 13 residues.

As regards this clone: This CDR3 is also generated by other DNA sequences in the sample. The chain recombines TRBV28 with TRBJ1-2, with TRBD1 identical over 9 bases. Germline trimming cut 5 bases from V and 4 bases from J; bases unmatched to any gene: 5. The CDR3 is made up of 14 amino acids. CDR1 is MDHEN and CDR2 is SYDVKM in the germline V gene. The CDR3 coding sequence is TGTGCCAGCAGTCCGGGACAGGGCCTCTATGGCTACACCTTC. Translated, it gives CASSPGQGLYGYTF.

CDR3 DNA: TGCGCCAGCAGCTCCGGAGCGGGAGGCCACGCTACGAATGAGCAGTTCTTC. Its translation: CASSSGAGGHATNEQFF. V and J are TRBV5-1 and TRBJ2-1; 9 bases agree with TRBD2. The CDR3 loop spans 17 amino acids. The ends lost 3 bases at V and 7 bases at J; junction bases unmatched: 14. Germline V gene lookup returns CDR1 SGHRS and CDR2 YFSETQ.

This clone was seen only once. CDR3 sequence: CASSTMREGVGTQYF. The CDR3 coding sequence is TGTGCCAGCAGTACGATGCGGGAGGGGGTAGGGACCCAGTACTTC. The chain uses TRBV6-5 and TRBJ2-5; 9 bases are shared with TRBD2. CDR1 is MNHEY, CDR2 SVGAGI, per germline. This CDR3 has 15 amino acids. V shed 5 bases and J 7 bases; nucleotides not matched to a gene: 11.

The chain has TRBV27 and TRBJ1-2; no clear D. V lost 5 bases and J 4 bases, leaving 5 bases between the germline ends. The germline CDR1 and CDR2 sequences are MNHEY and SMNVEV (reference sequence). This CDR3 is built from 11 residues. The CDR3 region has the DNA TGTGCCAGCAGTCCCGGCTATGGCTACACCTTC. As protein: CASSPGYGYTF.

This clone is a singleton in its sample. For the CDR3, the DNA is TGCAGCGCCACTCAGGGGGCCGATGGCTACACCTTC. Translating gives CSATQGADGYTF. The V and J genes are TRBV29-1 and TRBJ1-2, with TRBD1 matching over 8 bases. CDR3 size: 12 residues. V lost 7 bases to trimming and J lost 6 bases; unmatched junction nucleotides: 7. Per germline, CDR1 SQVTM and CDR2 ANQGSEA.

This chain joins TRBV4-3 and TRBJ1-6; D possibly corresponds to TRBD1 (5 bases). Looked up from germline, CDR1 is LGHNA and CDR2 is YSLEER. The CDR3 is 16 residues long. Deletions cut 0 bases from V and 7 bases from J, with 13 bases between. The CDR3 sequence: CASSQDSGASNSPLHF. The CDR3 nucleotides are TGCGCCAGCAGCCAAGACTCTGGGGCATCAAATTCACCCCTCCACTTT.

The count of this clone is one. The chain employs TRBV5-5 and TRBJ2-3, with 7 bases aligning to TRBD2. With V trimmed by 1 base and J by 1 base, 0 bases remained unmatched. Per germline, CDR1 SGHKS and CDR2 YYEKEE (reference sequence). CDR3 length equals 14 residues. The CDR3 sequence: CASSLRGGTDTQYF. DNA of the CDR3: TGTGCCAGCAGCTTGCGGGGGGGCACAGATACGCAGTATTTT. Based on the CDR3 plus reference TRBV5-5 and TRBJ2-3, the full variable domain is DAGVTQSPTHLIKTRGQQVTLRCSPISGHKSVSWYQQVLGQGPQFIFQYYEKEERGRGNFPDRFSARQFPNYSSELNVNALLLGDSALYLCASSLRGGTDTQYFGPGTRLTVL.